What follows are 32 T cell receptor beta chains derived from one specimen sequenced in a study of cytomegalovirus exposure and HLA in healthy donors. Researchers ran the PCR with 60 Vbeta and 13 Jbeta primers. Produced via immunoSEQ multiplex PCR; TCRdb's table is partial and in-frame only. The sample consists of 150,000 to 200,000 clones, roughly four fifths of them appearing once. The sequenced sample was PBMCs. The source is a man younger than 35 in good health and CMV-seronegative.

The chain uses TRBV19 and TRBJ2-2, with D perhaps TRBD2 (7 bases). This CDR3 is built from 15 residues. V was shortened by 7 bases and J by 5 bases, with 17 bases between the two germline ends. Germline V gene data show CDR1 as LNHDA and CDR2 as SQIVND (reference sequence). The CDR3 DNA sequence: TGTGCCAGTACCCTGGAGGGAGGGGGGACCGGGGAGCTGTTTTTT. Translated, it gives CASTLEGGGTGELFF.

This clone was recorded a few times. Here the CDR3 reads CASRLEGQGAYEQYF. The CDR3 DNA is TGTGCCAGCAGGTTGGAGGGACAGGGGGCCTACGAGCAGTACTTC. The chain recombines TRBV28 with TRBJ2-7; TRBD1 matches at 11 bases. The CDR3 runs to 15 residues. The V segment lost 6 bases and the J segment 2 bases; nucleotides outside the gene matches: 6. Germline-derived CDR1 and CDR2 are MDHEN and SYDVKM.

The chain joins TRBV6-1 to TRBJ1-5; unclear D gene. Trimming shortened V by 4 bases and J by 5 bases, and 9 bases separated the two germline ends. Per the germline V gene, CDR1 is MNHNS and CDR2 is SASEGT. The CDR3 spans 13 residues. CDR3 coding DNA: TGTGCCAGCAGTGCACAGCCTGATCAGCCCCAGCATTTT. It translates to CASSAQPDQPQHF.

The rearrangement links TRBV7-3 to TRBJ2-1, with a possible D match to TRBD2 (5 bases). The V gene's germline CDR1 is SGHTA and CDR2 FQGTGA. The length of the CDR3 is 17 residues. The V end was cut by 6 bases, the J end by 6 bases, with 24 bases between. The CDR3 DNA follows: TGTGCCAGCAGTTTGCCTCGTGGCAGCGGACCCAGCAATGAGCAGTTCTTC. The encoded protein is CASSLPRGSGPSNEQFF. Combining the CDR3 with reference TRBV7-3 and TRBJ2-1 gives the whole variable domain GAGVSQTPSNKVTEKGKYVELRCDPISGHTALYWYRQSLGQGPEFLIYFQGTGAADDSGLPNDRFFAVRPEGSVSTLKIQRTERGDSAVYLCASSLPRGSGPSNEQFFGPGTRLTVL.

This CDR3 reads CAITGTNGNEQFF. As DNA, the CDR3 is TGTGCCATCACCGGGACAAATGGCAATGAGCAGTTCTTC. The chain links TRBV10-3 to TRBJ2-1; TRBD1 is a possible D gene (6 bases). V was trimmed by 7 bases and J by 6 bases, leaving 13 bases between them. CDR1 and CDR2 from the germline V gene are ENHRY and SYGVKD. This CDR3 has 13 residues.

DNA for the CDR3: TGTGCCAGCCCCGAGGGCAACCAAGAGACCCAGTACTTC. Amino acids: CASPEGNQETQYF. The J gene is TRBJ2-5, the V gene TRBV7-9; perhaps TRBD2 as D (5 bases). V lost 8 bases to trimming and J lost 0 bases, with 10 bases between them. The CDR3 has 13 residues. From germline, CDR1 is SEHNR and CDR2 FQNEAQ (reference sequence).

V and J are TRBV5-1 and TRBJ2-3, with D maybe TRBD2 (5 bases). V lost 2 bases and J lost 0, with 10 bases in between. Germline CDR1 is SGHRS and CDR2 is YFSETQ. The CDR3 runs to 15 residues. The CDR3 here is CASSFRGTSTDTQYF. The CDR3 DNA sequence: TGCGCCAGCAGCTTCCGGGGAACTAGCACAGATACGCAGTATTTT.

This chain connects TRBV29-1 to TRBJ2-3; 8 positions agree with TRBD2. Trimming at V came to 6 bases and at J to 1 base, leaving 9 bases not matched to a gene. From germline, CDR1 is SQVTM and CDR2 ANQGSEA. The CDR3 runs to 15 residues. The DNA for the CDR3 is TGCAGCGTGGGACTAGGACAGACCCGCACAGATACGCAGTATTTT. As protein: CSVGLGQTRTDTQYF.

This clone was seen more than once but under ten times. The V call is TRBV6-1, the J call TRBJ1-4; D remains ambiguous. The germline V and J ends were trimmed by 1 base and 4 bases, with 10 bases remaining between them. From germline, CDR1 is MNHNS and CDR2 SASEGT. This CDR3 spans 15 amino acids. CDR3 sequence reads: CASSEVWGGNEKLFF. CDR3 DNA: TGTGCCAGCAGTGAAGTTTGGGGAGGTAATGAAAAACTGTTTTTT.

Only a few counts were recorded for this clone. The V and J genes are TRBV5-1 and TRBJ2-7, with 8 bases identical to TRBD1. Trimming took 4 bases from V and 1 from J; bases not matched to a gene: 4. The CDR3 loop spans 14 amino acids. The germline V gene has CDR1 SGHRS and CDR2 YFSETQ. The CDR3 DNA reads as TGCGCCAGCAGCCCGACAGGGGCGTCCTACGAGCAGTACTTC. The encoded protein is CASSPTGASYEQYF.

Remarks on this clone: At one end, the junction sequence differs from germline, possibly due to a read error. The chain couples TRBV5-1 to TRBJ1-2; D is perhaps TRBD1 (5 bases). The CDR3 covers 15 residues. Germline values: CDR1 SGHRS, CDR2 YFSETQ. The CDR3 loop reads CASSFAKAGADGYTF. CDR3 DNA: TGTGCCAGCAGCTTCGCAAAGGCTGGGGCGGATGGCTACACCTTC. The whole variable domain, remainder taken from reference TRBV5-1 and TRBJ1-2, is KAGVTQTPRYLIKTRGQQVTLSCSPISGHRSVSWYQQTPGQGLQFLFEYFSETQRNKGNFPGRFSGRQFSNSRSEMNVSTLELGDSALYLCASSFAKAGADGYTFGSGTRLTVV.

V is TRBV9 and J is TRBJ2-7; TRBD1 matches at 8 bases. V was pared by 0 bases and J by 6 bases, with 5 bases of the junction left unmatched. Germline CDR1 is SGDLS and CDR2 is YYNGEE. This CDR3 contains 14 residues. Here the CDR3 DNA reads TGTGCCAGCAGCGTAGGCCAGGGGGCAGGCGAGCAGTACTTC. Translation gives CASSVGQGAGEQYF.

V is TRBV28 and J is TRBJ1-2; D unclear. V was shortened by 8 bases and J by 1 base, with 11 bases between the two germline ends. Looked up from germline, CDR1 is MDHEN and CDR2 is SYDVKM. CDR3 length equals 13 residues. The CDR3 reads CASGPPINYGYTF. The CDR3 DNA reads as TGTGCCAGCGGGCCCCCAATTAACTATGGCTACACCTTC.

This chain uses TRBV9 with TRBJ2-1, with 13 bases identical to TRBD2. V lost 0 bases to trimming and J lost 4 bases; unmatched junction nucleotides: 10. The CDR3 contains 19 residues. Germline CDR1 is SGDLS and CDR2 is YYNGEE. The CDR3 reads CASSVGTSGSPAGYNEQFF. The DNA of the CDR3 is TGTGCCAGCAGCGTAGGGACTAGCGGGAGCCCCGCGGGGTACAATGAGCAGTTCTTC.

This clone was seen a few times. DNA of the CDR3: TGTGCCAGCAGCTTAGAGGACAGGAATGAGCAGTTCTTC. Residues: CASSLEDRNEQFF. The chain employs TRBV7-6 and TRBJ2-1; 7 bases are a match to TRBD1. V dropped 1 base and J dropped 7; count of bases not matched to a gene: 1. Germline V gene sequence: CDR1 SGHVS, CDR2 FNYEAQ. This CDR3 comprises 13 residues.

This chain joins TRBV27 and TRBJ1-1; D is unclear. This CDR3 comprises 13 residues. Germline values: CDR1 MNHEY, CDR2 SMNVEV (reference sequence). Between the trimmed V and J ends, which lost 8 bases and 7 bases, there was a span of 17 bases. The CDR3 nucleotides are TGTGCCAGCGCGATACTCCCTGTCCGTGAAGCTTTCTTT. Its protein product is CASAILPVREAFF.

The chain links TRBV30 to TRBJ2-1; no clear D. The CDR3 sequence is 12 residues long. V lost 5 bases, J lost 6 bases, and 11 bases lay in between. Germline CDR1 reads GTSNPN; CDR2 reads SVGIG (reference sequence). In DNA, the CDR3 is TGTGCCTGGGCCCTCAGTTCCAATGAGCAGTTCTTC. Encoded protein: CAWALSSNEQFF.

The chain is built from TRBV6-5 and TRBJ2-3; TRBD2 agrees at 9 bases. V dropped 6 bases and J dropped 0; count of bases not matched to a gene: 1. This CDR3 comprises 14 residues. Germline V lookup: CDR1 MNHEY, CDR2 SVGAGI. In DNA form, the CDR3 reads TGTGCCAGCAGGCGGGGGGGCAGCACAGATACGCAGTATTTT. Amino acid sequence: CASRRGGSTDTQYF.

J is TRBJ2-1 and V is TRBV27; D may be TRBD1 (6 bases). Trimming shortened V by 2 bases and J by 2 bases, and 10 bases separated the two germline ends. This CDR3 spans 15 amino acids. Germline CDR1 is MNHEY and CDR2 is SMNVEV (reference sequence). CDR3 amino acids: CASSLMGAPYNEQFF. CDR3 bases: TGTGCCAGCAGTTTAATGGGGGCCCCCTACAATGAGCAGTTCTTC.

In its sample, this clone was seen once. One end of the junction does not line up with germline, which may come from a read error. The rearrangement joins TRBV5-1 to TRBJ2-1, with TRBD2 matching over 9 bases. CDR1 is SGHRS and CDR2 is YFSETQ in the germline V gene. The CDR3 loop spans 16 amino acids. For the CDR3, the DNA is TGTGCCAGCAGCTTTAACGCGGGGGGGCCTGGGAATGAGCAGTTCTTC. Amino acid sequence: CASSFNAGGPGNEQFF. The full variable domain, in which reference TRBV5-1 and TRBJ2-1 provide the parts outside the CDR3, is KAGVTQTPRYLIKTRGQQVTLSCSPISGHRSVSWYQQTPGQGLQFLFEYFSETQRNKGNFPGRFSGRQFSNSRSEMNVSTLELGDSALYLCASSFNAGGPGNEQFFGPGTRLTVL.

The chain recombines TRBV11-2 with TRBJ2-3; 7 bases align to TRBD2. Germline values: CDR1 SGHAT, CDR2 FQNNGV. This CDR3 has 14 residues. V gave up 5 bases and J gave up 4 bases; unmatched junction bases: 6. As DNA, the CDR3 is TGTGCCAGCAGCCCGTCGGGGAGGGCAGATACGCAGTATTTT. Translated: CASSPSGRADTQYF.

This chain links TRBV19 with TRBJ1-3; D remains unclear. The CDR3 consists of 11 residues. Germline CDR1 is LNHDA and CDR2 is SQIVND (reference sequence). Trimming left V 8 bases short and J 9 bases short, with 11 bases between. For the CDR3, the DNA is TGTGCCAGTGGCCAAGGAGGCACCATATATTTT. Encoded protein: CASGQGGTIYF.

The chain joins TRBV27 to TRBJ2-1, with D possibly being TRBD1 (5 bases). This CDR3 is 15 amino acids long. Between the trimmed V and J ends, which lost 0 bases and 5 bases, there was a span of 11 bases. Germline loops: CDR1 MNHEY, CDR2 SMNVEV (reference sequence). The CDR3 loop reads CASSLSSGSHNEQFF. The CDR3, as DNA: TGTGCCAGCAGTTTATCGTCAGGGTCTCACAATGAGCAGTTCTTC.

The chain is built from TRBV6-1 and TRBJ1-6, with D perhaps TRBD1 (6 bases). The CDR3 loop spans 14 amino acids. Trimming cost V 5 bases and J 7 bases, with 12 bases left between them. Germline assignment: CDR1 MNHNS and CDR2 SASEGT. CDR3 coding DNA: TGTGCCAGCAGTCAGGGGAGAGGGAATTCACCCCTCCACTTT. This codes for CASSQGRGNSPLHF.

The rearrangement links TRBV6-6 to TRBJ1-2; D gene ambiguous. Between the trimmed V and J ends, which lost 9 bases and 7 bases, there was a span of 15 bases. The CDR3 runs to 12 residues. Germline V gene data show CDR1 as MNHNY and CDR2 as SVGAGI (reference sequence). The CDR3 DNA is TGTGCCAGTCAGAGGGTAGGGTTTGGCTACACCTTC. This encodes CASQRVGFGYTF.

This chain links TRBV4-1 with TRBJ2-1; D not certain. V shed 0 bases and J shed 12 bases, with 12 bases lying between them. The CDR3 consists of 13 residues. The germline V gene encodes CDR1 MGHRA and CDR2 YSYEKL. As DNA, the CDR3 is TGCGCCAGCAGCCAAGAACTATCACGCGGGCAGTTCTTC. Residues: CASSQELSRGQFF.

The chain uses TRBV19 and TRBJ1-6; 10 bases agree with TRBD1. Germline-derived CDR1 and CDR2 are LNHDA and SQIVND (reference sequence). CDR3 size: 15 residues. V gave up 3 bases and J gave up 14 bases; unmatched junction bases: 10. In DNA, the CDR3 is TGTGCCAGTAGTATTTCCGGACAGGGGGGAAAGGCCCTCCACTTT. Protein sequence: CASSISGQGGKALHF.

This chain uses TRBV11-1 with TRBJ2-5, with D uncertain. V lost 2 bases to trimming and J lost 4 bases, with 8 bases between them. This CDR3 region has 13 residues. Per germline, CDR1 SGHAT and CDR2 FQDESV (reference sequence). DNA of the CDR3: TGTGCCAGCAGCTTAACCTCCGGAGAGACCCAGTACTTC. It yields the protein CASSLTSGETQYF.

This rearrangement joins TRBV2 to TRBJ2-7; the D is unclear. V was trimmed by 4 bases and J by 5 bases, leaving 3 bases between them. The germline gives CDR1 SNHLY, CDR2 FYNNEI. This CDR3 spans 10 amino acids. The CDR3 sequence: CASSANEQYF. The CDR3 bases are TGTGCCAGCAGTGCCAACGAGCAGTACTTC.

The sample holds a few counts of this clone. The chain couples TRBV6-5 to TRBJ1-2; D may be TRBD1 (5 bases). The CDR3 length is 13 residues. V lost 6 bases and J lost 8, with 16 bases in between. Germline V gene data show CDR1 as MNHEY and CDR2 as SVGAGI. CDR3 region: CASRNNQGSGYTF. CDR3 sequence (DNA): TGTGCCAGCAGGAATAATCAGGGATCCGGCTACACCTTC.

The chain has TRBV6-5 and TRBJ2-3; TRBD1 matches at 11 bases. Germline V gene lookup returns CDR1 MNHEY and CDR2 SVGAGI. Unmatched junction bases numbered 7, after V lost 4 bases and J lost 4 bases. The CDR3 covers 16 residues. The CDR3 here is CASSSPPGQGADTQYF. The CDR3 coding sequence is TGTGCCAGCAGTTCCCCCCCGGGACAGGGGGCAGATACGCAGTATTTT.

The sample holds a few counts of this clone. J is TRBJ2-7 and V is TRBV6-1; D gene uncertain. The CDR3 is 14 residues long. Germline CDR1 and CDR2: MNHNS and SASEGT. Trimming shortened V by 1 base and J by 4 bases, and 11 bases separated the two germline ends. The CDR3 DNA reads as TGTGCCAGCAGTGAAGGTAATGTGTTGTACGAGCAGTACTTC. This translates into CASSEGNVLYEQYF.